The 31 T cell receptor beta chains below come from one sample, sequenced in a study of cytomegalovirus exposure and HLA in healthy donors. The study ran its PCR with 60 Vbeta and 13 Jbeta primers. Only in-frame clones appear in the TCRdb table, and some are missing; sequencing was by immunoSEQ multiplex PCR. The table includes 100,000 or so clones, around three quarters detected once. Sequencing was performed on PBMCs. These receptors all come from a woman aged 45-59 years in good health and CMV-seropositive.

This chain's CDR3 is CASSLLDRVGGGNTIYF. Here the CDR3 DNA reads TGTGCCAGCAGTCTATTGGACAGGGTTGGTGGTGGAAACACCATATATTTT. This sequence joins TRBV2 and TRBJ1-3, with 8 bases identical to TRBD1. V shed 5 bases, J shed 3 bases, and the junction held 12 bases outside the gene matches. CDR3 length equals 17 residues. Germline lookup yields CDR1 SNHLY and CDR2 FYNNEI.

The chain is built from TRBV27 and TRBJ1-1, with no clear D. V was clipped by 0 bases and J by 1 base, with 18 bases between them. Per germline, CDR1 MNHEY and CDR2 SMNVEV (reference sequence). The CDR3 covers 18 residues. The CDR3 sequence: CASSLSIPGSTKNTEAFF. DNA for the CDR3: TGTGCCAGCAGTTTATCAATCCCAGGCTCGACAAAGAACACTGAAGCTTTCTTT.

V is TRBV19 and J is TRBJ1-2; no reliable D call. The CDR3 spans 15 residues. Per the germline V gene, CDR1 is LNHDA and CDR2 is SQIVND (reference sequence). Trimming removed 4 bases from V and 3 bases from J, with 15 bases in between. The CDR3, as DNA: TGTGCCAGTAGTACCAACAGAGGGCGCGACTATGGCTACACCTTC. It codes for CASSTNRGRDYGYTF. The full variable domain, completed using reference TRBV19 and TRBJ1-2, is DGGITQSPKYLFRKEGQNVTLSCEQNLNHDAMYWYRQDPGQGLRLIYYSQIVNDFQKGDIAEGYSVSREKKESFPLTVTSAQKNPTAFYLCASSTNRGRDYGYTFGSGTRLTVV.

Concerning this clone itself: An end of the junction differs from the germline gene, which may be a read error. This sequence joins TRBV7-7 and TRBJ2-7, with 7 bases aligning to TRBD1. CDR1 is SSHAT and CDR2 is FNYEAQ in the germline V gene (reference sequence). The CDR3 has 15 amino acids. The CDR3 sequence is CASSLEQGLIYEQYF. For the CDR3, the DNA is TGTGCTAGCAGCTTAGAACAGGGGCTCATCTACGAGCAGTACTTC. Full variable domain (rest looked up from reference TRBV7-7 and TRBJ2-7): GAGVSQSPRYKVTKRGQDVTLRCDPISSHATLYWYQQALGQGPEFLTYFNYEAQPDKSGLPSDRFSAERPEGSISTLTIQRTEQRDSAMYRCASSLEQGLIYEQYFGPGTRLTVT.

On this clone itself: Other nucleotide sequences from this sample produce the same CDR3. The chain is built from TRBV6-5 and TRBJ2-7; 9 bases fit TRBD1. This CDR3 comprises 14 residues. Germline CDR1 reads MNHEY; CDR2 reads SVGAGI. The ends lost 5 bases at V and 2 bases at J; junction bases unmatched: 4. DNA of the CDR3: TGTGCCAGCAGTCCCCGGGACAGGGCCTACGAGCAGTACTTC. This translates into CASSPRDRAYEQYF.

J is TRBJ1-5 and V is TRBV7-6; 8 nucleotides line up with TRBD1. With V trimmed by 5 bases and J by 8 bases, 14 bases remained unmatched. Germline CDR1 and CDR2: SGHVS and FNYEAQ. The CDR3 has 16 residues. The CDR3, as DNA: TGTGCCAGCAGCCCTGGACAGGGAGGTTTGGGGGAGCCCCAGCATTTT. Translating it yields CASSPGQGGLGEPQHF. Full variable domain (remainder filled in from reference TRBV7-6 and TRBJ1-5): GAGVSQSPRYKVTKRGQDVALRCDPISGHVSLYWYRQALGQGPEFLTYFNYEAQQDKSGLPNDRFSAERPEGSISTLTIQRTEQRDSAMYRCASSPGQGGLGEPQHFGDGTRLSIL.

V is TRBV9 and J is TRBJ1-3; D remains unclear. This CDR3 has 14 amino acids. V gave up 6 bases and J gave up 2 bases, with 12 bases separating them. Per the germline V gene, CDR1 is SGDLS and CDR2 is YYNGEE. The CDR3 region has the DNA TGTGCCAGCAACACCGACAATACTGGAAACACCATATATTTT. Amino acid sequence: CASNTDNTGNTIYF.

This clone was seen only once. The J gene is TRBJ2-2, the V gene TRBV2; D call uncertain. CDR3 length equals 16 residues. CDR1 and CDR2 from the germline V gene are SNHLY and FYNNEI. V was cut by 5 bases and J by 0 bases, with 13 bases left in between. This chain's CDR3 is CASSQVLPANTGELFF. The CDR3 nucleotides read TGTGCCAGCAGTCAAGTCCTTCCCGCGAACACCGGGGAGCTGTTTTTT.

V is TRBV2 and J is TRBJ2-5; 7 bases fit TRBD2. The CDR3 spans 14 residues. Germline CDR1 reads SNHLY; CDR2 reads FYNNEI. With 7 bases clipped from V and 2 bases from J, the junction kept 7 bases outside the gene matches. CDR3 loop: CASIGLAAQETQYF. In nucleotides, the CDR3 is TGTGCCAGCATCGGCCTAGCGGCACAAGAGACCCAGTACTTC. Using reference TRBV2 and TRBJ2-5 for the parts outside the CDR3, the full variable domain is EPEVTQTPSHQVTQMGQEVILRCVPISNHLYFYWYRQILGQKVEFLVSFYNNEISEKSEIFDDQFSVERPDGSNFTLKIRSTKLEDSAMYFCASIGLAAQETQYFGPGTRLLVL.

This chain links TRBV5-6 with TRBJ2-1; the match to TRBD1 covers 7 bases. V gave up 2 bases and J gave up 5 bases; unmatched junction bases: 10. The length of the CDR3 is 16 residues. Germline lookup yields CDR1 SGHDT and CDR2 YYEEEE. CDR3 in amino acids: CASSLEQGVKHNEQFF. CDR3 nucleotides: TGTGCCAGCAGCTTAGAGCAGGGGGTGAAACACAATGAGCAGTTCTTC.

This clone was seen a few times. This chain joins TRBV5-6 and TRBJ2-1; D is unclear. The CDR3 sequence is 12 residues long. V lost 2 bases and J lost 7, with 7 bases in between. Germline loops: CDR1 SGHDT, CDR2 YYEEEE. Here the CDR3 reads CASSFLENEQFF. CDR3 nucleotide sequence: TGTGCCAGCAGCTTCCTGGAGAATGAGCAGTTCTTC.

This clone was found a few times. The rearrangement uses TRBV18 and TRBJ1-1; 8 bases fit TRBD1. With 2 bases clipped from V and 1 base from J, the junction kept 12 bases outside the gene matches. CDR3 length: 18 residues. Germline V gene lookup returns CDR1 KGHSH and CDR2 LQKENI. The CDR3 spells CASSPRRVGGQANTEAFF. In DNA, the CDR3 is TGTGCCAGCTCACCAAGAAGGGTGGGGGGACAGGCGAACACTGAAGCTTTCTTT.

The genes are TRBV10-2 and TRBJ1-5, with a tentative D call TRBD1 (6 bases). The V and J ends lost 3 bases and 1 base respectively, with 16 bases between them. The CDR3 consists of 17 residues. CDR1 WSHSY and CDR2 SAAADI come from the germline V gene. CDR3: CASSEPSRGLSNQPQHF. The CDR3, as DNA: TGCGCCAGCAGTGAACCGTCGAGGGGGTTGAGCAATCAGCCCCAGCATTTT.

A few counts support this clone. The gene calls are TRBV29-1 and TRBJ2-7; TRBD1 matches 10 bases. Germline loops: CDR1 SQVTM, CDR2 ANQGSEA. The CDR3 has 12 amino acids. Trimming at V came to 6 bases and at J to 2 bases, leaving 1 base not matched to a gene. This chain's CDR3 is CSVGQGTYEQYF. CDR3 sequence (DNA): TGCAGCGTGGGACAGGGGACCTACGAGCAGTACTTC.

The chain couples TRBV6-1 to TRBJ1-2; D perhaps matches TRBD1 (6 bases). CDR3 size: 13 residues. Trimming removed 6 bases from V and 6 bases from J, with 14 bases in between. Germline V lookup: CDR1 MNHNS, CDR2 SASEGT. The CDR3 DNA sequence: TGTGCCAGCAGAGCTTCAGGGGCAAATGGCTACACCTTC. Its translation is CASRASGANGYTF.

This sequence joins TRBV30 and TRBJ2-1; D unclear. Germline values: CDR1 GTSNPN, CDR2 SVGIG (reference sequence). The CDR3 has 13 amino acids. Trimming took 3 bases from V and 10 from J, leaving 16 bases between them. For the CDR3, the DNA is TGTGCCTGGAGGGGCAGGCCCTTAAGAGAGCAGTTCTTC. It yields the protein CAWRGRPLREQFF.

This clone turned up a few times. The chain joins TRBV25-1 to TRBJ2-3, with a possible D match to TRBD2 (5 bases). CDR1 and CDR2 (germline): MGHDK, SYGVNS. Trimming stripped 0 bases from V and 0 bases from J, with 10 bases between. The CDR3 extends over 16 amino acids. The CDR3 sequence is CASSEYKGASTDTQYF. The CDR3 DNA is TGTGCCAGCAGTGAATATAAGGGAGCTAGCACAGATACGCAGTATTTT.

CDR3 in amino acids: CASSLPGQGRGTGELFF. DNA of the CDR3: TGCGCCAGCAGTCTACCGGGACAGGGACGAGGCACCGGGGAGCTGTTTTTT. V is TRBV10-2 and J is TRBJ2-2, with 9 bases that match TRBD1. The CDR3 spans 17 residues. Losses at the gene ends were 5 bases for V and 4 bases for J; bases not matched to a gene: 11. Germline V gene data show CDR1 as WSHSY and CDR2 as SAAADI.

The chain employs TRBV5-1 and TRBJ2-1; 11 bases are a match to TRBD2. The junction had 6 bases not matched to a gene; V was cut back by 4 bases and J by 6 bases. CDR3 size: 15 residues. Germline CDR1 reads SGHRS; CDR2 reads YFSETQ. In nucleotides, the CDR3 is TGCGCCAGCAGCCTGACTAGCGGGAAAAGCAATGAGCAGTTCTTC. It translates to CASSLTSGKSNEQFF. Full variable domain (missing parts from reference TRBV5-1 and TRBJ2-1): KAGVTQTPRYLIKTRGQQVTLSCSPISGHRSVSWYQQTPGQGLQFLFEYFSETQRNKGNFPGRFSGRQFSNSRSEMNVSTLELGDSALYLCASSLTSGKSNEQFFGPGTRLTVL.

This rearrangement joins TRBV7-2 to TRBJ2-7; 8 bases are shared with TRBD1. The CDR3 totals 16 residues. The germline V gene encodes CDR1 SGHTA and CDR2 FQGNSA. The V gene end was trimmed by 0 bases and the J gene end by 7 bases; junction bases not matched to a gene: 11. DNA for the CDR3: TGTGCCAGCAGCTTAGCGCGGGACAGGCCCCAGAGAGAGCAGTACTTC. Its translation is CASSLARDRPQREQYF.

The CDR3 nucleotides are TGTGCCAGCAGTGATTGGCACAACTCTGGGGCCAACGTCCTGACTTTC. It encodes CASSDWHNSGANVLTF. This sequence joins TRBV2 and TRBJ2-6, with D hard to call. Germline-derived CDR1 and CDR2 are SNHLY and FYNNEI. The CDR3 is 16 amino acids. The ends were cut back, 3 bases at V and 0 bases at J, with 9 bases in the middle.

This clone has more than one count but fewer than ten. The chain has TRBV5-1 and TRBJ2-2, with a weak D call TRBD2 (6 bases). The V end lost 7 bases, the J end lost 7 bases, and 14 bases lay between the germline ends. The CDR3 runs to 13 residues. The germline V gene has CDR1 SGHRS and CDR2 YFSETQ. CDR3 DNA sequence: TGCGCCAGCTTCGCGCAGGGAGGCGGGGAGCTGTTTTTT. Amino acid sequence: CASFAQGGGELFF.

The V call is TRBV5-5, the J call TRBJ1-1, with TRBD1 as a possible D gene (6 bases). Germline CDR1 SGHKS, CDR2 YYEKEE (reference sequence). There are 14 residues in the CDR3. The V end lost 4 bases, the J end lost 0 bases, and 10 bases lay between the germline ends. CDR3 DNA sequence: TGTGCCAGCAGCCTGGACAGCCTGAACACTGAAGCTTTCTTT. Translating gives CASSLDSLNTEAFF.

The gene calls are TRBV10-2 and TRBJ2-3, with 12 bases matching TRBD1. V gave up 8 bases and J gave up 1 base; unmatched junction bases: 10. There are 17 residues in the CDR3. Germline CDR1 WSHSY, CDR2 SAAADI. CDR3: CASGPGTGGAGTDTQYF. The DNA for the CDR3 is TGCGCCAGCGGACCCGGGACAGGGGGCGCGGGCACAGATACGCAGTATTTT.

This rearrangement joins TRBV7-3 to TRBJ2-1; D possibly corresponds to TRBD2 (6 bases). The CDR3 sequence is 14 residues long. The germline V gene encodes CDR1 SGHTA and CDR2 FQGTGA. Trimming cost V 2 bases and J 7 bases, with 12 bases left between them. This CDR3 reads CASSLGGAWNEQFF. The DNA of the CDR3 is TGTGCCAGCAGCTTAGGCGGGGCTTGGAATGAGCAGTTCTTC. The whole variable domain, remainder taken from reference TRBV7-3 and TRBJ2-1, is GAGVSQTPSNKVTEKGKYVELRCDPISGHTALYWYRQSLGQGPEFLIYFQGTGAADDSGLPNDRFFAVRPEGSVSTLKIQRTERGDSAVYLCASSLGGAWNEQFFGPGTRLTVL.

The table lists this clone with a few counts. The V gene is TRBV6-1, the J gene TRBJ2-7, with 16 positions matching TRBD2. The V gene's germline CDR1 is MNHNS and CDR2 SASEGT. The CDR3 length is 16 residues. V lost 0 bases, J lost 7 bases, and 3 bases stayed unmatched. The CDR3 coding sequence is TGTGCCAGCAGTGAAGCCGGGACTAGCGGGAGGGTTGAGCAGTACTTC. It codes for CASSEAGTSGRVEQYF.

The V gene is TRBV13, the J gene TRBJ1-3; TRBD1 aligns across 9 bases. The CDR3 contains 16 residues. Germline loops: CDR1 PRHDT, CDR2 FYEKMQ (reference sequence). Trimming took 5 bases from V and 0 from J; bases not matched to a gene: 5. The CDR3 is CASSRRDRASGNTIYF. In DNA, the CDR3 is TGTGCCAGCAGCAGGCGGGACAGGGCCTCTGGAAACACCATATATTTT.

This chain uses TRBV6-1 with TRBJ2-7; the match to TRBD1 covers 11 bases. CDR1 MNHNS and CDR2 SASEGT come from the germline V gene. The CDR3 runs to 13 residues. After removal of 6 bases from V and 4 bases from J, the junction contained 2 bases not matched to a gene. For the CDR3, the DNA is TGTGCCAGCAGGGACAGGGGGCGGTACGAGCAGTACTTC. It specifies CASRDRGRYEQYF.

The gene calls are TRBV6-1 and TRBJ1-1, with D hard to call. Germline lookup yields CDR1 MNHNS and CDR2 SASEGT. This CDR3 is built from 16 residues. Trimming removed 4 bases from V and 0 bases from J, with 15 bases in between. CDR3 amino acids: CASSVSIRRVNTEAFF. The CDR3 DNA is TGTGCCAGCAGTGTTTCGATAAGGCGGGTGAACACTGAAGCTTTCTTT.

The V and J genes are TRBV5-8 and TRBJ2-7; 9 bases agree with TRBD1. The CDR3 runs to 15 residues. The germline V gene encodes CDR1 SGHTS and CDR2 YDEGEE. The V gene end was trimmed by 4 bases and the J gene end by 4 bases; junction bases not matched to a gene: 9. CDR3 sequence reads: CASSPGTGFGYEQYF. CDR3 DNA: TGTGCCAGCAGCCCGGGGACAGGGTTTGGTTACGAGCAGTACTTC. Filled out from reference TRBV5-8 and TRBJ2-7, the complete variable domain reads EAGVTQSPTHLIKTRGQQATLRCSPISGHTSVYWYQQALGLGLQFLLWYDEGEERNRGNFPPRFSGRQFPNYSSELNVNALELEDSALYLCASSPGTGFGYEQYFGPGTRLTVT.

Remarks on this clone: Other nucleotide sequences from this sample produce the same CDR3. The chain links TRBV2 to TRBJ2-7; 12 bases are shared with TRBD1. Germline V CDR1 and CDR2: SNHLY, FYNNEI. The CDR3 has 14 amino acids. With 6 bases clipped from V and 4 bases from J, the junction kept 4 bases outside the gene matches. CDR3 residues: CASRGGQGAYEQYF. DNA for the CDR3: TGTGCCAGCAGAGGGGGACAGGGGGCTTACGAGCAGTACTTC.